The rows below give T cell receptor beta chains drawn from one sample of a study of neurological immune-mediated disorders. TCRdb re-called the 5' RACE reads through MiXCR, storing one row per CDR3 protein. Among roughly 56,000 distinct CDR3 sequences listed, more than 9.5% were seen once. The specimen sequenced was PBMCs. The receptors originated from a man aged 60 to 69 in good health. The CDR3 runs from the conserved cysteine through the conserved F or W.

j_gene: TRBJ2-3
v_gene: TRBV7-6
CDR3aa: CASSLVGVDTQYF

j_gene: TRBJ2-1
v_gene: TRBV7-2
CDR3aa: CASSLGGGQHEQFF

j_gene: TRBJ1-1
v_gene: TRBV7-2
CDR3aa: CASSLGRGGSSEKNTEAFF

j_gene: TRBJ2-1
v_gene: TRBV7-2
CDR3aa: CASFRLAGAGEQFF

j_gene: TRBJ2-5
v_gene: TRBV25-1
CDR3aa: CASSEYNRQETQYF

j_gene: TRBJ2-5
v_gene: TRBV29-1
CDR3aa: CSVGRQGGGETQYF

j_gene: TRBJ2-2
v_gene: TRBV7-9
CDR3aa: CASSFARTTGELFF

j_gene: TRBJ2-5
v_gene: TRBV29-1
CDR3aa: CSVRPGPGETQYF

j_gene: TRBJ2-5
v_gene: TRBV6-6
CDR3aa: CASSSSDRVETQYF

j_gene: TRBJ1-2
v_gene: TRBV7-2
CDR3aa: CASSLVRRGQVGYGYTF

j_gene: TRBJ1-1
v_gene: TRBV5-6
CDR3aa: CASSLGLMNTEAFF

j_gene: TRBJ2-7
v_gene: TRBV7-2
CDR3aa: CASSLGGETTYEQYF

j_gene: TRBJ1-4
v_gene: TRBV7-2
CDR3aa: CASSLGQNEKLFF

j_gene: TRBJ2-4
v_gene: TRBV7-2
CDR3aa: CASSLAGRAENIQYF

j_gene: TRBJ2-7
v_gene: TRBV5-1
CDR3aa: CASSPTSPAVSYEQYF

j_gene: TRBJ2-3
v_gene: TRBV18
CDR3aa: CASPERRGGAADTQYF

j_gene: TRBJ1-2
v_gene: TRBV6-2/TRBV6-3
CDR3aa: CASSRPGDASYTF

j_gene: TRBJ2-2
v_gene: TRBV9
CDR3aa: CASSAPSGEFGELFF

j_gene: TRBJ2-7
v_gene: TRBV30
CDR3aa: CAWRPALSSYEQYF

j_gene: TRBJ1-1
v_gene: TRBV6-2/TRBV6-3
CDR3aa: CASSSLSQGAQTEAFF

j_gene: TRBJ1-1
v_gene: TRBV6-6
CDR3aa: CASSYRDREGNTEAFF

j_gene: TRBJ1-2
v_gene: TRBV20-1
CDR3aa: CSATRGGRGYGYTF

j_gene: TRBJ2-3
v_gene: TRBV5-1
CDR3aa: CASSLDLAGKGDTQYF

j_gene: TRBJ2-6
v_gene: TRBV9
CDR3aa: CASSSAGTPGANVLTF

j_gene: TRBJ2-1
v_gene: TRBV4-2
CDR3aa: CASSQVLFNEQFF

j_gene: TRBJ1-1
v_gene: TRBV3-1
CDR3aa: CASSQDDGGTEAFF

j_gene: TRBJ2-1
v_gene: TRBV2
CDR3aa: CASSEEISNEQFF

j_gene: TRBJ2-7
v_gene: TRBV7-9
CDR3aa: CASSSRDGPYEQYF

j_gene: TRBJ2-1
v_gene: TRBV29-1
CDR3aa: CSVEDLPNNEQFF

j_gene: TRBJ2-1
v_gene: TRBV25-1
CDR3aa: CASSGRWGANEQFF

j_gene: TRBJ2-7
v_gene: TRBV5-6
CDR3aa: CASSFTSGGTYEQYF

j_gene: TRBJ2-1
v_gene: TRBV7-3
CDR3aa: CASSLTGAGGYNEQFF

j_gene: TRBJ1-1
v_gene: TRBV7-2
CDR3aa: CASSSFKEGPNTEAFF

j_gene: TRBJ2-7
v_gene: TRBV7-3
CDR3aa: CASSSGMGYEQYF

j_gene: TRBJ2-5
v_gene: TRBV5-5
CDR3aa: CASSLSFGFGVQETQYF

j_gene: TRBJ2-1
v_gene: TRBV2
CDR3aa: CASSEIPFGTGANEQFF

j_gene: TRBJ1-4
v_gene: TRBV29-1
CDR3aa: CSVEHEKLFF

j_gene: TRBJ2-7
v_gene: TRBV7-7
CDR3aa: CASSPVVSEYAYEQYF

j_gene: TRBJ1-2
v_gene: TRBV7-8
CDR3aa: CASSEGGRNYGYTF

j_gene: TRBJ2-3
v_gene: TRBV5-1
CDR3aa: CASSFGRRTGSPDTQYF

j_gene: TRBJ1-5
v_gene: TRBV12-3/TRBV12-4
CDR3aa: CASSGWEGNQPQHF

j_gene: TRBJ1-2
v_gene: TRBV6-6
CDR3aa: CASSYMQGDGYTF

j_gene: TRBJ2-7
v_gene: TRBV18
CDR3aa: CASSPGGTIPYEQYF

j_gene: TRBJ1-1
v_gene: TRBV30
CDR3aa: CAWRRRNTEAFF

j_gene: TRBJ2-7
v_gene: TRBV5-6
CDR3aa: CASSRTWDEQLREQYF

j_gene: TRBJ2-1
v_gene: TRBV12-3/TRBV12-4
CDR3aa: CASSPQGTSGGAEQFF

j_gene: TRBJ1-2
v_gene: TRBV5-1
CDR3aa: CASSLPGDGYTF

j_gene: TRBJ1-4
v_gene: TRBV29-1
CDR3aa: CSVEEEQGVGKLFF